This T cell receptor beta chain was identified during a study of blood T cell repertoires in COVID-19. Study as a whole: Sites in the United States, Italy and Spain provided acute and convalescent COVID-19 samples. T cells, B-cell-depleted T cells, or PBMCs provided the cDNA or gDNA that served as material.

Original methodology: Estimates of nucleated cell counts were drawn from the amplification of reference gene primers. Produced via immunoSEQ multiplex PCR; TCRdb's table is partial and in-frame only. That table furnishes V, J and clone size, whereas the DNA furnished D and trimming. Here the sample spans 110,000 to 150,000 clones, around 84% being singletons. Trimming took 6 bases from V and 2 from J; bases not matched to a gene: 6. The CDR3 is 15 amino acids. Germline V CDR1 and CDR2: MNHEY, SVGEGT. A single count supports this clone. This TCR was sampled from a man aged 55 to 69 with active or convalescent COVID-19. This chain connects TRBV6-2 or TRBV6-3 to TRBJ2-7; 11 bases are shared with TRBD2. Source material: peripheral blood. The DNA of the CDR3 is TGTGCCAGCAGCTTTACTAGCGGGGGAACCTACGAGCAGTACGTC. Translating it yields CASSFTSGGTYEQYV.